This entry concerns a single T cell receptor (beta chain). The table lists this clone with many counts. Its antigen is unknown. The CDR3 is cut off 3 residues early in the read; its end comes from the germline J gene. These data come from a study of T cell clonality in common variable immunodeficiency (dated by TCRdb to the mid-2010s). Study-wide findings and limitations: The authors noted that sequencing repertoires of T cell subpopulations would be needed to clarify what caused the increased clonality in CVID. Correlations between repertoire features and clinical complications were limited by patient heterogeneity within the CVID cohort. Even though DNA input was the same, control samples had an average of roughly 76,000 unique sequences each, compared with about 32,000 in CVID samples. Healthy controls shared more TCRbeta clones with each other than CVID subjects shared among themselves (p < 0.0001). CVID TCRbeta sequences reportedly showed fewer deletions and N-nucleotide insertions and lacked highly modified clones with 13 or more V deletions. Compared with healthy controls, CVID subjects showed increased TCRbeta clonality (t-test p = 0.018), a feature most characteristic of about a third of subjects.

The CDR3 measures 14 amino acids from cysteine to phenylalanine. The DNA shown is the part of the CDR3 that was read: 33 bases, in frame from base 1. The germline V gene encodes CDR1 LNHDA and CDR2 SQIVND (reference sequence). V loses 5 bases at its end and J loses 3 bases; junction bases beyond the gene matches: 6. Most CVID patients and most healthy controls were of Caucasian heritage. Heparinized peripheral whole blood samples of roughly 5 to 9 ml were obtained from each donor. Genomic DNA from adults with common variable immune deficiency (CVID) and from healthy adult controls was used for sequencing of TCRbeta CDR3 repertoires. The control group was made up of roughly 22 healthy adult volunteers (about ten male and 12 female) whose ages ranged from about 23 to 66 years, with a mean age of approximately 37. Diluted blood was density-centrifuged over Hypaque 1077 or Ficoll-Paque to isolate peripheral blood mononuclear cells. Genomic DNA was obtained from unsorted mononuclear cells using either Qiagen column purification or a centrifugation-based method.

For sequencing, equivalent amounts of genomic DNA were input from CVID and control samples. For every sample, a 60 bp segment covering the rearranged TCRbeta CDR3 region was amplified and then sequenced. The immunoSEQ assay, a bias-corrected multiplex PCR with high-throughput sequencing, was employed for TCRbeta amplification. For the original study's pipeline: Each unique nucleotide sequence was treated as a clone and annotated with V, D and J genes, copy number and frequency. Sequences were labeled productive if in frame, and non-productive if out of frame or containing stop codons. As previously described, clonality was calculated on the basis of Shannon's entropy. The predicted amino acid sequences of productive clones were used to derive the mean CDR3 Kyte-Doolittle hydropathy. The R hclust function was used to hierarchically cluster scaled V gene usage with Manhattan distance and complete linkage. Sharing of clones by CDR3 amino acid sequence was evaluated by resampling 12 repertoires per group over 100 rounds. The repertoires were searched for 55 to 75 published EBV-specific TCRbeta sequences and about 240 published CMV-specific TCRbeta sequences. A couple of CVID samples yielding fewer than 10,000 sequences were excluded from analysis, leaving 42 CVID repertoires. In TCRdb, the immuneACCESS table is reduced to in-frame sequences with V and J assigned. These tables do not hold every clone; where another copy was compared, an unresolved V gene accounts for under half, and the others remain unexplained. The DNA gave D and trimming, while V, J and clone size come from that table. This sample holds around 81,000 clones in total, without any singletons. The ten largest account for approximately 0.8% of the sample.

The chain was built from TRBV19 and TRBJ2-5; TRBD1 agrees with 7 junctional bases. The sample comprised peripheral blood mononuclear cells. The TCR comes from a person between 18 and 75 years old in good health. The DNA read from the CDR3 is TGTGCCAGTAGTTATACAGGGGCTGAAGAGACC. Translation gives CASSYTGAEET. The entire CDR3 sequence reads CASSYTGAEETQYF.